This record concerns one TCR beta chain sequence. Germline-derived CDR1 and CDR2 are KGHSH and LQKENI. The junction had 9 bases not matched to a gene; V was cut back by 5 bases and J by 5 bases. The CDR3 is 15 residues long. Generated by immunoSEQ multiplex PCR, the TCRdb table keeps only in-frame clones and is missing some. The sample yields tens of thousands of clones, roughly 92% seen once. This sample stems from a study of tissue T cells after allogeneic stem cell transplantation. The overall study: Smaller viable blood or marrow samples skipped sorting for direct DNA extraction.

This chain joins TRBV18 and TRBJ2-7, with 10 bases that match TRBD1. The source material was blood, sampled before transplantation. This sequence was found in a woman aged 40-70 years who later had graft-versus-host disease after an allogeneic stem cell transplant. The CDR3 spells CASSRQGANEDEQYF. CDR3 coding DNA: TGTGCCAGCTCAAGACAGGGGGCGAATGAGGACGAGCAGTACTTC.